This passage covers 29 T cell receptor beta chains from one sample sequenced in a study of shared clonotypes between healthy human individuals. Clones were sequenced by immunoSEQ multiplex PCR, and TCRdb holds only the in-frame ones, with some missing. This table holds some 2,500,000 clones, roughly 92% found once. Sample: naive CD4+ T cells from PBMCs. Regarding subset: CD45RA+ positively selected. All receptors derive from a young man in good health. Some clones in this sample may be carry-over from other donors' samples.

CDR3 sequence: CASPPTTGTPGEQYF. For the CDR3, the DNA is TGCGCCAGCCCCCCAACGACCGGGACCCCGGGGGAGCAGTACTTC. The chain uses TRBV10-1 and TRBJ2-7, with D possibly called TRBD1 or TRBD2 (5 bases each). Germline-derived CDR1 and CDR2 are WNHNN and SYGVQD (reference sequence). V was clipped by 8 bases and J by 7 bases, with 24 bases between them. CDR3 size: 15 residues.

This chain uses TRBV27 with TRBJ2-5; 8 positions agree with TRBD1. J gave up 3 bases and V 3 bases, and 3 bases lay outside the gene matches. The germline V gene encodes CDR1 MNHEY and CDR2 SMNVEV (reference sequence). The CDR3 totals 14 residues. CDR3 residues: CASSLQTGEETQYF. The CDR3 region has the DNA TGTGCCAGCAGTTTGCAGACAGGGGAAGAGACCCAGTACTTC.

Notes on this clone: The same CDR3 arises from other DNA sequences in this sample as well. The rearrangement uses TRBV5-1 and TRBJ2-7; 8 bases are shared with TRBD1. Germline V CDR1 and CDR2: SGHRS, YFSETQ. The J segment lost 4 bases and the V segment lost 1 base, leaving 4 bases of the junction unmatched. The CDR3 runs to 14 residues. CDR3 sequence: CASSLLQGEYEQYF. The CDR3 coding sequence is TGCGCCAGCAGCTTGTTACAGGGGGAGTACGAGCAGTACTTC.

The chain's CDR3 is CASSFGTARNTIYF. CDR3 nucleotides: TGTGCCAGCAGTTTTGGGACAGCGAGAAACACCATATATTTT. The V and J genes are TRBV28 and TRBJ1-3, with 7 bases identical to TRBD1. CDR1 is MDHEN and CDR2 is SYDVKM in the germline V gene. The CDR3 loop spans 14 amino acids. Losses at the gene ends were 3 bases for V and 5 bases for J; bases not matched to a gene: 4.

The rearrangement links TRBV11-2 to TRBJ2-7, with D tentatively TRBD2 (5 bases). The CDR3 extends over 14 amino acids. V lost 1 base and J lost 6, with 13 bases in between. The germline CDR1 and CDR2 sequences are SGHAT and FQNNGV. The CDR3 loop is CASSLGGMIFEQYF. The CDR3 bases are TGTGCCAGCAGCTTAGGAGGGATGATTTTCGAGCAGTACTTC. Drawing the rest from reference TRBV11-2 and TRBJ2-7, the complete variable domain is EAGVAQSPRYKIIEKRQSVAFWCNPISGHATLYWYQQILGQGPKLLIQFQNNGVVDDSQLPKDRFSAERLKGVDSTLKIQPAKLEDSAVYLCASSLGGMIFEQYFGPGTRLTVT.

The rearrangement uses TRBV19 and TRBJ1-1, with D tentatively TRBD1 (5 bases). This CDR3 has 11 amino acids. V was clipped by 10 bases and J by 5 bases, with 11 bases between them. The germline V gene has CDR1 LNHDA and CDR2 SQIVND (reference sequence). CDR3 nucleotide sequence: TGTGCCATTTCAGGGTGGACTGAAGCTTTCTTT. Its protein is CAISGWTEAFF. The full variable domain, its missing parts supplied by reference TRBV19 and TRBJ1-1, is DGGITQSPKYLFRKEGQNVTLSCEQNLNHDAMYWYRQDPGQGLRLIYYSQIVNDFQKGDIAEGYSVSREKKESFPLTVTSAQKNPTAFYLCAISGWTEAFFGQGTRLTVV.

The chain has TRBV28 and TRBJ1-3; 9 bases fit TRBD1. The CDR3 runs 17 residues. V lost 4 bases and J lost 0; bases outside the gene matches: 7. The germline CDR1 and CDR2 sequences are MDHEN and SYDVKM. CDR3 DNA sequence: TGTGCCAGCAGTTATTACAGGGGGCAGAGCTCTGGAAACACCATATATTTT. It is translated as CASSYYRGQSSGNTIYF.

This clone was seen a single time. V is TRBV7-3 and J is TRBJ1-1; 8 positions match TRBD1. There are 16 residues in the CDR3. The V gene's germline CDR1 is SGHTA and CDR2 FQGTGA. V dropped 1 base and J dropped 1; count of bases not matched to a gene: 5. The CDR3 DNA reads as TGTGCCAGCAGCTTAAGAGACAGGGGAACGAACACTGAAGCTTTCTTT. Translation: CASSLRDRGTNTEAFF.

This clone was detected only once. This chain connects TRBV28 to TRBJ1-5; weak D call: TRBD1 (6 bases). Germline V gene data show CDR1 as MDHEN and CDR2 as SYDVKM. CDR3 length: 15 amino acids. Trimming took off 3 bases at V and 3 bases at J, with 12 bases between the two ends. The CDR3 sequence: CASSFRSGVNQPQHF. The CDR3 nucleotides are TGTGCCAGCAGTTTTAGGTCAGGGGTCAATCAGCCCCAGCATTTT.

The chain employs TRBV28 and TRBJ2-7; 7 nucleotides agree with TRBD2. This CDR3 has 15 residues. Germline V gene lookup returns CDR1 MDHEN and CDR2 SYDVKM. V shed 3 bases and J 2 bases; nucleotides not matched to a gene: 7. CDR3 bases: TGTGCCAGCAGTTTTGAAGCGGGACGAACCTACGAGCAGTACTTC. Protein product: CASSFEAGRTYEQYF.

The rearrangement joins TRBV5-3 to TRBJ1-5; D is unclear. TRBV5-3 is given ORF status, its function remaining uncertain. This CDR3 is 14 amino acids long. Trimming stripped 3 bases from V and 2 bases from J, with 9 bases between. The CDR3 DNA sequence: TGTGCCAGAAGCTACCGCGGGGGCAATCAGCCCCAGCATTTT. It yields the protein CARSYRGGNQPQHF.

This clone was counted only a few times. V usage is TRBV30 and J usage is TRBJ1-1; no clear D gene. Germline-derived CDR1 and CDR2 are GTSNPN and SVGIG (reference sequence). Trimming removed 3 bases from V and 3 bases from J, with 11 bases in between. The length of the CDR3 is 13 residues. The CDR3 sequence: CAWRAEAYTEAFF. The CDR3, as DNA: TGTGCCTGGAGGGCAGAGGCATACACTGAAGCTTTCTTT.

This clone was recorded only once. The chain links TRBV2 to TRBJ2-1; 8 positions agree with TRBD2. V was pared by 4 bases and J by 5 bases, with 4 bases of the junction left unmatched. The CDR3 spans 14 residues. CDR1 SNHLY and CDR2 FYNNEI come from the germline V gene. DNA of the CDR3: TGTGCCAGCAGTGGACTAGCGCGAGACAATGAGCAGTTCTTC. This gives the protein CASSGLARDNEQFF.

The V call is TRBV11-2, the J call TRBJ1-2; D remains ambiguous. In germline, CDR1 is SGHAT, CDR2 FQNNGV. There are 12 residues in the CDR3. V lost 6 bases to trimming and J lost 7 bases, with 12 bases between them. The CDR3 DNA sequence: TGTGCCAGCAGAAGGGAGGGAAGTGGCTACACCTTC. Protein sequence: CASRREGSGYTF.

J is TRBJ1-1 and V is TRBV5-6; D perhaps matches TRBD1 (6 bases). In germline, CDR1 is SGHDT, CDR2 YYEEEE. The CDR3 is made up of 15 amino acids. Trimming cost V 1 base and J 3 bases, with 13 bases left between them. The CDR3 DNA is TGTGCCAGCAGCTTGCCCTTCTCAGGGGACACTGAAGCTTTCTTT. It encodes CASSLPFSGDTEAFF. Looking up the rest from reference TRBV5-6 and TRBJ1-1 gives the full variable domain: DAGVTQSPTHLIKTRGQQVTLRCSPKSGHDTVSWYQQALGQGPQFIFQYYEEEERQRGNFPDRFSGHQFPNYSSELNVNALLLGDSALYLCASSLPFSGDTEAFFGQGTRLTVV.

This clone was observed a handful of times. V usage is TRBV25-1 and J usage is TRBJ1-2; D is uncertain. CDR1 and CDR2 (germline): MGHDK, SYGVNS. Trimming took 0 bases from V and 0 from J, leaving 8 bases between them. This CDR3 has 15 amino acids. The CDR3: CASSEYGLANYGYTF. CDR3 coding DNA: TGTGCCAGCAGTGAATATGGATTAGCTAACTATGGCTACACCTTC.

This rearrangement joins TRBV27 to TRBJ2-3, with D unclear. Trimming left V 7 bases short and J 2 bases short, with 10 bases between. CDR3 length: 13 residues. Per germline, CDR1 MNHEY and CDR2 SMNVEV (reference sequence). The DNA of the CDR3 is TGTGCCAGCATCTCGGGCCTCACAGATACGCAGTATTTT. Its translation: CASISGLTDTQYF.

The chain couples TRBV7-2 to TRBJ2-5; tentatively, D is TRBD1 or TRBD2 (5 bases each). Germline lookup yields CDR1 SGHTA and CDR2 FQGNSA. Trimming removed 5 bases at V and 3 bases at J, with 16 bases between. CDR3 size: 15 residues. CDR3 residues: CASSQVRGREETQYF. In DNA form, the CDR3 reads TGTGCCAGCAGCCAAGTGAGGGGAAGGGAAGAGACCCAGTACTTC.

J is TRBJ1-1 and V is TRBV28; D perhaps matches TRBD1 (6 bases). The germline V gene encodes CDR1 MDHEN and CDR2 SYDVKM. With 4 bases removed from V and 4 bases from J, the gap between germline ends came to 16 bases. The CDR3 covers 15 residues. The CDR3, as DNA: TGTGCCAGCAGTTACTCCTCAGGGGTCGGCACTGAAGCTTTCTTT. Translating gives CASSYSSGVGTEAFF.

V usage is TRBV5-1 and J usage is TRBJ2-5, with TRBD1 matching over 7 bases. The CDR3 covers 16 residues. Per germline, CDR1 SGHRS and CDR2 YFSETQ. V gave up 0 bases and J gave up 4 bases; unmatched junction bases: 9. CDR3 in amino acids: CASSLALGGGGETQYF. In DNA, the CDR3 is TGCGCCAGCAGCTTGGCCTTAGGGGGCGGAGGAGAGACCCAGTACTTC.

The gene calls are TRBV7-4 and TRBJ1-2; D uncertain. Trimming removed 2 bases at V and 14 bases at J, with 33 bases between. Per germline, CDR1 SGHVT and CDR2 SQSDAQ. The CDR3 contains 18 residues. The CDR3 is CASSLLYPWYWASSSWTF. CDR3 bases: TGTGCCAGCAGCTTATTATACCCTTGGTATTGGGCGTCCTCCTCGTGGACCTTC. The full variable domain, in which reference TRBV7-4 and TRBJ1-2 provide the parts outside the CDR3, is GAGVSQSPRYKVAKRGRDVALRCDSISGHVTLYWYRQTLGQGSEVLTYSQSDAQRDKSGRPSGRFSAERPERSVSTLKIQRTEQGDSAVYLCASSLLYPWYWASSSWTFGSGTRLTVV.

This chain links TRBV28 with TRBJ1-2; D is unresolved. This CDR3 spans 11 amino acids. Germline V gives CDR1 MDHEN, CDR2 SYDVKM. V was cut by 7 bases and J by 4 bases, with 7 bases left in between. CDR3 DNA sequence: TGTGCCAGCAACGGTGCCTATGGCTACACCTTC. As protein: CASNGAYGYTF.

This clone has only one observation. This chain uses TRBV6-1 with TRBJ1-4; D gene ambiguous. Germline V gene sequence: CDR1 MNHNS, CDR2 SASEGT. V shed 2 bases and J shed 8 bases, with 12 bases lying between them. The CDR3 sequence is 14 residues long. CDR3 sequence (DNA): TGTGCCAGCAGTGAAAACGGAGGCGACGAAAAACTGTTTTTT. Translated: CASSENGGDEKLFF.

The chain has TRBV10-3 and TRBJ1-3; D gene uncertain. Trimming took 4 bases from V and 0 from J, leaving 10 bases between them. Germline CDR1 and CDR2: ENHRY and SYGVKD. The CDR3 sequence is 15 residues long. CDR3 in amino acids: CAISVGGLSGNTIYF. The CDR3 region has the DNA TGTGCCATCAGTGTAGGTGGACTCTCTGGAAACACCATATATTTT.

A single count supports this clone. The sample contains more than one DNA sequence encoding this CDR3. This chain joins TRBV6-5 and TRBJ2-3; 8 positions match TRBD1. Germline lookup yields CDR1 MNHEY and CDR2 SVGAGI. The CDR3 loop spans 16 amino acids. The V segment lost 0 bases and the J segment 6 bases; nucleotides outside the gene matches: 8. This CDR3 is CASSYSGQGASDTQYF. The CDR3 nucleotides are TGTGCCAGCAGTTACTCAGGTCAGGGGGCTTCCGATACGCAGTATTTT.

The chain couples TRBV5-1 to TRBJ2-7, with D perhaps matching TRBD1 (5 bases). V lost 0 bases and J 6 bases, leaving 19 bases between the germline ends. CDR1 is SGHRS and CDR2 is YFSETQ in the germline V gene. The CDR3 is made up of 16 amino acids. The CDR3 spells CASSLALAQGYGEQYF. The CDR3 DNA reads TGCGCCAGCAGCTTGGCCTTGGCGCAGGGTTATGGCGAGCAGTACTTC.

The chain is built from TRBV30 and TRBJ2-2; 8 bases line up with TRBD2. The CDR3 runs 16 residues. With V trimmed by 5 bases and J by 6 bases, 14 bases remained unmatched. Germline V CDR1 and CDR2: GTSNPN, SVGIG (reference sequence). DNA of the CDR3: TGTGCCTGGCGCTCCATTAGCGGGATAAGGGCCGGGGAGCTGTTTTTT. It encodes CAWRSISGIRAGELFF.

This clone was seen only once. The CDR3 loop is CASTNLADRAEAFF. The CDR3 DNA sequence: TGTGCCAGCACCAATCTGGCGGATCGGGCTGAAGCTTTCTTT. The V gene is TRBV2, the J gene TRBJ1-1; D not resolved. The ends were cut back, 7 bases at V and 6 bases at J, with 18 bases in the middle. CDR1 and CDR2 (germline): SNHLY, FYNNEI. The CDR3 has 14 residues.

The chain uses TRBV29-1 and TRBJ2-1, with D perhaps TRBD2 (6 bases). Germline V gene lookup returns CDR1 SQVTM and CDR2 ANQGSEA. V was trimmed by 6 bases and J by 5 bases, leaving 11 bases between them. There are 12 residues in the CDR3. The CDR3 sequence is CSVYRTNNEQFF. CDR3 in DNA: TGCAGCGTATACAGGACTAACAATGAGCAGTTCTTC.